A single sample is the source of the 9 T cell receptor beta chains below, sequenced in a study of blood T cell repertoires in COVID-19. Measured with immunoSEQ multiplex PCR; TCRdb has only the in-frame clones, and not every one. The sample has some 50,000 clones, roughly 82% seen once. The material sequenced was peripheral blood. The receptors were gathered from a woman aged 55-70 years with acute or convalescent COVID-19.

The CDR3 reads CASSDSAATDTQYF. The CDR3 DNA follows: TGCGCCAGCAGTGATTCAGCGGCCACAGATACGCAGTATTTT. This chain connects TRBV10-1 to TRBJ2-3; weak D call: TRBD2 (5 bases). Germline-derived CDR1 and CDR2 are WNHNN and SYGVQD (reference sequence). This CDR3 comprises 14 residues. V was pared by 3 bases and J by 2 bases, with 9 bases between.

Comment on this clone: Germline and junction disagree at one end, which may indicate a read error. The chain has TRBV29-1 and TRBJ2-2, with a tentative D call TRBD1 (6 bases). This CDR3 region has 14 residues. Germline values: CDR1 SQVTM, CDR2 ANQGSEA. CDR3 residues: CSVAPGVGTGKLFF. The DNA for the CDR3 is TGCAGCGTTGCCCCAGGGGTTGGCACCGGGAAGCTGTTTTTT.

The V call is TRBV12-5, the J call TRBJ2-3; weak D call: TRBD1 (5 bases). This CDR3 has 16 residues. Germline CDR1 and CDR2: LGHNT and FRNRAP. The V and J ends lost 7 bases and 0 bases respectively, with 17 bases between them. In nucleotides, the CDR3 is TGTGCTAGTGCCCGTGGGGCATTGACTAGCACAGATACGCAGTATTTT. Translation: CASARGALTSTDTQYF. The full variable domain, completed using reference TRBV12-5 and TRBJ2-3, is DARVTQTPRHKVTEMGQEVTMRCQPILGHNTVFWYRQTMMQGLELLAYFRNRAPLDDSGMPKDRFSAEMPDATLATLKIQPSEPRDSAVYFCASARGALTSTDTQYFGPGTRLTVL.

The V call is TRBV15, the J call TRBJ1-4; D is ambiguous. This CDR3 is built from 16 residues. CDR1 and CDR2 from the germline V gene are LNHNV and YYDKDF (reference sequence). Trimming left V 0 bases short and J 8 bases short, with 16 bases between. The CDR3 loop is CATSRDRVRPGEKLFF. CDR3 coding DNA: TGTGCCACCAGCAGAGATCGAGTCCGCCCCGGGGAAAAACTGTTTTTT.

The J gene is TRBJ2-5, the V gene TRBV6-5; 14 nucleotides align to TRBD2. The CDR3 is 16 residues long. Germline V gene lookup returns CDR1 MNHEY and CDR2 SVGAGI. Trimming cost V 0 bases and J 5 bases; bases outside gene matches: 2. CDR3 region: CASSYSGLAGVETQYF. The CDR3 coding sequence is TGTGCCAGCAGTTACTCGGGACTAGCGGGGGTGGAGACCCAGTACTTC.

The CDR3 DNA follows: TGTGCCAGCAGCTTATCTTCGGGGAAATACGAGCAGTACTTC. Amino acids: CASSLSSGKYEQYF. The J gene is TRBJ2-7, the V gene TRBV7-3, with D possibly being TRBD2 (5 bases). The germline V and J ends were trimmed by 2 bases and 4 bases, with 12 bases remaining between them. The CDR3 extends over 14 amino acids. The germline gives CDR1 SGHTA, CDR2 FQGTGA.

The rearrangement links TRBV15 to TRBJ1-3; 7 bases line up with TRBD1. CDR3 length equals 16 residues. V lost 5 bases and J lost 0; bases outside the gene matches: 7. Germline V gene data show CDR1 as LNHNV and CDR2 as YYDKDF (reference sequence). CDR3: CATSPTGTSSGNTIYF. The CDR3 DNA reads TGTGCCACCAGCCCGACAGGGACCTCCTCTGGAAACACCATATATTTT. The variable domain in full, with the rest retrieved from reference TRBV15 and TRBJ1-3, is DAMVIQNPRYQVTQFGKPVTLSCSQTLNHNVMYWYQQKSSQAPKLLFHYYDKDFNNEADTPDNFQSRRPNTSFCFLDIRSPGLGDTAMYLCATSPTGTSSGNTIYFGEGSWLTVV.

The rearrangement uses TRBV20-1 and TRBJ2-7; no definite D call. The CDR3 has 11 amino acids. The V end lost 3 bases, the J end lost 3 bases, and 6 bases lay between the germline ends. The germline CDR1 and CDR2 sequences are DFQATT and SNEGSKA (reference sequence). In nucleotides, the CDR3 is TGCAGTGCTAGCCGCAGCTACGAGCAGTACTTC. Its translation is CSASRSYEQYF.

This clone was counted a few times. V gene TRBV30 combines with J gene TRBJ1-1; D may be TRBD1 (6 bases). The germline V and J ends were trimmed by 3 bases and 1 base, with 12 bases remaining between them. CDR1 and CDR2 from the germline V gene are GTSNPN and SVGIG (reference sequence). This CDR3 region has 14 residues. CDR3 sequence reads: CAWRVQGANTEAFF. The CDR3, as DNA: TGTGCCTGGAGGGTACAGGGAGCGAACACTGAAGCTTTCTTT. Variable domain in full (rest from reference TRBV30 and TRBJ1-1): SQTIHQWPATLVQPVGSPLSLECTVEGTSNPNLYWYRQAAGRGLQLLFYSVGIGQISSEVPQNLSASRPQDRQFILSSKKLLLSDSGFYLCAWRVQGANTEAFFGQGTRLTVV.